This T cell receptor (beta chain) was recovered during a study of blood T cells in healthy people across ages. V was clipped by 0 bases and J by 0 bases, with 14 bases between them. CDR3 length: 17 amino acids. Germline CDR1 LGHNA, CDR2 YNFKEQ. Study observations and caveats: Measured against age, TCR beta diversity per million T cells decreased in a roughly linear manner. Donors of long life had a larger count of naive CD4+ cells and greater diversity than aged donors. Without sorted subsets, naive and antigen-experienced compartments could not be conclusively compared.

Details on this clonotype: No antigen is known for it.

Together with a sample-barcoded 5' primer, a J-beta primer mix was included in a second PCR lasting roughly 6 to 12 cycles. Each cDNA molecule was tagged by a template-switch adaptor that had 12 random nucleotides. A single record per CDR3 protein comes from TCRdb applying MiXCR to the 5' RACE reads. The data hold 850,000 or so distinct CDR3 sequences, with around 30% observed a single time. This rearrangement joins TRBV4-2 to TRBJ2-5; perhaps TRBD1 as D (6 bases). This TCR derives from a woman aged 80 or over in good health. The sequenced sample was blood. The CDR3 spells CASSQELANRDQETQYF. DNA for the CDR3: TGTGCCAGCAGCCAAGAATTGGCTAACAGGGACCAAGAGACCCAGTACTTC.